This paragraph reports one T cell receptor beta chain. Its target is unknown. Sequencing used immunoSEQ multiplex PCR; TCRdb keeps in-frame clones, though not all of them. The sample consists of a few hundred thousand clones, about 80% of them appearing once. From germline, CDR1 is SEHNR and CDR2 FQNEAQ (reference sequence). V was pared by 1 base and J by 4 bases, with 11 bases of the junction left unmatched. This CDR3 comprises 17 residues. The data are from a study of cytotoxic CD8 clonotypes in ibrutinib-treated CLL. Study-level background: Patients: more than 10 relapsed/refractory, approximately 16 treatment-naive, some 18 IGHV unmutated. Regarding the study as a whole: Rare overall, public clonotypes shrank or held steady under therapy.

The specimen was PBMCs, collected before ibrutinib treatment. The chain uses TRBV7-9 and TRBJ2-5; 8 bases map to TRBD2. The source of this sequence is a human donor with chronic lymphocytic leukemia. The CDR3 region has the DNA TGTGCCAGCAGCTTAGTGGTTTTGAGTCTAGCGGGAGAGACCCAGTACTTC. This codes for CASSLVVLSLAGETQYF.